The rows below give T cell receptor beta chains drawn from one sample of a study of cytomegalovirus exposure and HLA in healthy donors. TCRdb's copy holds only in-frame clones and misses some; the assay was immunoSEQ multiplex PCR. The data show around 140,000 clones, around four fifths seen once. Sequenced: PBMCs. The receptors were gathered from a middle-aged woman in good health and CMV-seronegative. CDR3s include the opening cysteine and the closing phenylalanine or tryptophan. A D gene is named only where the DNA matches it firmly. Size tells how often a clone was seen (once, few, many) or the class of an expanded clone, and some rows leave it out.

CDR3 length	V gene	D gene	clone size	J gene	CDR3 protein	CDR3 DNA
13	TRBV27	NA	NA	TRBJ1-5	CASSLRGNQPQHF	TGTGCCAGCAGTTTACGAGGCAATCAGCCCCAGCATTTT
13	TRBV29-1	NA	NA	TRBJ1-1	CSVFGNKLPEAFF	TGCAGCGTTTTCGGCAATAAACTACCTGAAGCTTTCTTT
14	TRBV7-2	NA	NA	TRBJ1-5	CASSLAERGQPQHF	TGTGCCAGCAGCTTAGCGGAAAGGGGACAGCCCCAGCATTTT
15	TRBV29-1	NA	NA	TRBJ2-3	CSFKEAPGEADTQYF	TGCAGCTTCAAGGAGGCGCCGGGGGAGGCAGATACGCAGTATTTT
15	TRBV5-1	TRBD1	once	TRBJ1-5	CASSLGTGVTQPQHF	TGCGCCAGCAGCTTAGGGACAGGGGTGACTCAGCCCCAGCATTTT
15	TRBV6-1	NA	NA	TRBJ1-2	CASSEREGGGYGYTF	TGTGCCAGCAGTGAACGGGAGGGGGGGGGCTATGGCTACACCTTC
14	TRBV18	TRBD1	NA	TRBJ2-7	CASSPPGTGSEQYF	TGTGCCAGCTCACCACCCGGGACAGGGTCCGAGCAGTACTTC
15	TRBV11-1	TRBD1	once	TRBJ2-1	CASSLVGTGSDEQFF	TGTGCCAGCAGCTTAGTGGGGACAGGGAGCGATGAGCAGTTCTTC
15	TRBV5-6	TRBD1	NA	TRBJ2-5	CASIQDRGRRETQYF	TGTGCCAGCATCCAGGACAGGGGGCGTAGAGAGACCCAGTACTTC
14	TRBV19	NA	NA	TRBJ1-2	CASSILPANYGYTF	TGTGCCAGTAGTATTTTACCAGCTAACTATGGCTACACCTTC
15	TRBV27	TRBD2	NA	TRBJ2-3	CASSSKRGDSYTQYF	TGTGCCAGCAGTTCTAAGCGGGGGGATTCATATACGCAGTATTTT
14	TRBV29-1	NA	few	TRBJ2-7	CSVEVGHSTGEQYF	TGCAGCGTTGAAGTGGGCCACTCTACGGGAGAGCAGTACTTC
13	TRBV28	NA	NA	TRBJ1-2	CASSPRAVRGYTF	TGTGCCAGCAGCCCCCGTGCGGTACGCGGCTACACCTTC
12	TRBV11-2	TRBD1	NA	TRBJ2-5	CASRDRGETQYF	TGTGCCAGCAGGGACAGGGGAGAGACCCAGTACTTC
16	TRBV9	TRBD2	few	TRBJ2-3	CASSPQRTRTTDTQYF	TGTGCCAGCAGCCCCCAAAGGACTAGAACCACAGATACGCAGTATTTT
16	TRBV7-9	TRBD1	NA	TRBJ2-1	CASSPPPGQGTVEQFF	TGTGCCAGCAGCCCCCCCCCGGGACAGGGAACTGTTGAGCAGTTCTTC
15	TRBV6-1	TRBD1	NA	TRBJ2-7	CASSGRQGIVYEQYF	TGTGCCAGCAGTGGCAGACAGGGGATCGTCTACGAGCAGTACTTC
15	TRBV5-1	NA	NA	TRBJ2-7	CASSLEAGFSYEQYF	TGCGCCAGCAGCTTGGAAGCCGGGTTTTCCTACGAGCAGTACTTC
17	TRBV4-1	TRBD2	NA	TRBJ2-3	CASSHRVAGGRTDTQYF	TGCGCCAGCAGCCATCGAGTAGCGGGGGGTCGCACAGATACGCAGTATTTT
14	TRBV19	NA	NA	TRBJ2-7	CASSFGTSSYEQYF	TGTGCCAGTAGTTTTGGGACTTCCTCCTACGAGCAGTACTTC
14	TRBV7-2	TRBD2	NA	TRBJ2-5	CASQSRGGRETQYF	TGTGCCAGCCAATCGCGGGGGGGGAGGGAGACCCAGTACTTC
14	TRBV7-6	NA	NA	TRBJ2-6	CASSLYSGANVLTF	TGTGCCAGCAGCTTATACTCTGGGGCCAACGTCCTGACTTTC
13	TRBV7-9	NA	once	TRBJ1-2	CASSLGVNYGYTF	TGTGCCAGCAGCTTAGGAGTAAACTATGGCTACACCTTC
15	TRBV2	TRBD1	NA	TRBJ2-7	CASSEIQGARSERYF	TGTGCCAGCAGTGAGATACAGGGGGCGCGATCCGAGCGGTACTTC
16	TRBV5-4	TRBD2	NA	TRBJ2-3	CASSERLAGVTDTQYF	TGTGCCAGCAGCGAACGACTAGCGGGGGTCACAGATACGCAGTATTTT
15	TRBV27	TRBD2	NA	TRBJ2-1	CASSFVLADYNEQFF	TGTGCCAGCAGTTTTGTACTAGCGGACTACAATGAGCAGTTCTTC
17	TRBV7-8	TRBD1	NA	TRBJ1-2	CASSPNSPTGQGGGYTF	TGTGCCAGCAGCCCCAATAGCCCCACCGGACAGGGAGGCGGCTACACCTTC
12	TRBV2	NA	NA	TRBJ1-4	CASTHTYEKLFF	TGTGCCAGCACCCATACTTACGAAAAACTGTTTTTT
15	TRBV4-2	TRBD1	NA	TRBJ1-2	CASSQALGQGPGYTF	TGTGCCAGCAGCCAAGCTTTGGGACAGGGTCCTGGCTACACCTTC